This T cell receptor (beta chain) was documented in a study of cytomegalovirus exposure and HLA in healthy donors (dated by TCRdb to between 2016 and 2019). In the study overall: According to a later analysis, one platform produced both the 100 to 150 validation repertoires and the 666 repertoires of the first cohort. The study was designed to test whether signatures of past pathogen exposure could be identified by cataloging public T cell receptors. Besides the first cohort of 666 subjects, a separate validation cohort made up of roughly 120 different subjects was used. High-throughput TCR immunosequencing, statistical association of individual TCRs with disease status, and machine learning were combined to predict cytomegalovirus infection status. Study-wide conclusions, independent of this receptor: A later analysis found that TCRs clustered in the first cohort also tended to co-occur in the 120 validation repertoires, with 94% of cluster scores above 0. In vitro tests confirmed that a few of the cytomegalovirus-associated TCR beta chains recognize cytomegalovirus antigens. Most TCR sequences were seen in very few donors, while some public TCRs were found in many individuals. According to the authors, the approach could potentially be generalized to other disease states and immunological phenotypes. The classifier was reported to diagnose cytomegalovirus status with high specificity and sensitivity in both the original cohort and the validation cohort. The validation cohort had no HLA typing available for a later analysis, so co-occurrence within that cohort was assessed over all 110 or so repertoires. The study gave a list of under 200 TCR beta chains associated with cytomegalovirus.

From its cysteine to its phenylalanine, the CDR3 spans 15 amino acids. Just CDR3 DNA is preserved here, 45 bases in frame from base 1. The germline V gene supplies CDR1 SGHRS and CDR2 YFSETQ. Trimming removed 3 bases from V and 1 base from J, leaving 10 bases between the germline ends. The donors were included in the validation cohort of over a hundred subjects, a group kept apart from the approximately 650-subject first cohort. Regarding this clone: The target of this receptor is not known. No much larger clone is present one base from it, and per-base qualities are unavailable.

The library was produced with the immunoSEQ multiplex PCR assay. Concerning the study's data processing: A statistical classification framework was built to diagnose cytomegalovirus status from the catalog of TCR beta chain sequences. TCRdb took this table from immuneACCESS and kept in-frame rearrangements with V and J called. Such tables lack part of the clones; where checked against another copy, unresolved V genes explain under half of the gap, and the rest is unexplained. That table is the source of V, J and clone size, and D and trimming were worked out from the DNA. The table for this sample lists under 80,000 clones; roughly 94% of them were counted only once. The top ten clones comprise approximately 3.3% of the sample.

The rearranged chain carries TRBV5-1 and TRBJ2-2; TRBD2 is a possible D gene, resting on 5 matching bases. This clonotype originated in a woman aged 18-29 years in good health and CMV-seropositive. The specimen was PBMCs. The CDR3 region reads CASSSSGLNTGELFF. The sequenced DNA is TGCGCCAGCAGCTCCAGCGGTCTGAACACCGGGGAGCTGTTTTTT.